This paragraph reports one T cell receptor beta chain. Antigen specificity is unknown. The data originate from a study of CXCR3-negative and CXCR3-positive naive CD8 T cells. General study points: TRBV-TRBJ usage was alike in naive CXCR3-negative and CXCR3-positive cells but differed in memory cells. Naive subsets were similarly diverse, while memory CD8+ repertoires were much less diverse. Naive subsets did not differ in surface CD5, and TRB CDR3 properties served to infer TCR strength.

In preparing the TRB cDNA libraries, 5' RACE with UMI labels was used. TCRdb re-called the 5' RACE reads and catalogs CDR3 proteins one per entry, DNA excluded. The repertoire shows 65,000 to 95,000 distinct CDR3 sequences; the top ten hold roughly 1.5%. CD45RO-CCR7+CD27+CD95- was the phenotype of naive CD8+ T cells. The CDR3 is 14 residues long. Germline assignment: CDR1 SEHNR and CDR2 FQNEAQ (reference sequence). Material: naive CXCR3- CD8+ T cells from blood. Subset indicated: CD45RO-CCR7+CD27+CD95- naive CD8+ T cells lacking CXCR3 (TNR3-). The sequence came from a human donor in good health. Some clones in this sample may be carry-over from other donors' samples. The rearrangement links TRBV7-9 to TRBJ2-7; TCRdb proposes TRBD1, but this gene call is untestable without DNA. The CDR3 protein is CASFRTDREHEQYF.